This T cell receptor (beta chain) comes out of a study of blood T cell repertoires in COVID-19. Assay: immunoSEQ multiplex PCR; the TCRdb copy retains only in-frame clones and omits some. The sample contains a few hundred thousand clones, approximately 85% of which appear only once. Losses at the gene ends were 4 bases for V and 4 bases for J; bases not matched to a gene: 7. There are 15 residues in the CDR3. Per germline, CDR1 SGHRS and CDR2 YFSETQ. This sequence was found in a woman aged 45-65 years who had been exposed to COVID-19. This chain joins TRBV5-1 and TRBJ2-2; 7 nucleotides agree with TRBD1. Sequencing was performed on PBMCs or T cells enriched from blood (not recorded which). The CDR3 DNA reads TGCGCCAGCAGCCCAAGTTCAGGGGGCACCGGGGAGCTGTTTTTT. It codes for CASSPSSGGTGELFF.